This TCR beta chain originates from a study of blood T cells in healthy people across ages. Details on this clonotype: As yet, its antigen is unknown.

Primers used in a second PCR of roughly 7 to 12 cycles were a sample-barcoded 5' primer and a J-beta primer mix. From the 5' RACE reads, TCRdb called clonotypes with MiXCR, one entry per CDR3 protein. Among approximately 850,000 distinct CDR3 sequences listed, over 45% were seen once. Overall study findings and caveats: Naive T cell percentage showed a strong correlation with the diversity of TCR beta. There was no known CMV status for donors, so expanded clonotype changes were possibly confounded. The study found more naive CD4+ cells and higher diversity in long-lived than aged donors.

Every sample had a minimum of 6.5 million PBMCs isolated. The CDR3 length is 14 residues. The germline V gene encodes CDR1 LGHDT and CDR2 YNNKEL (reference sequence). With 4 bases clipped from V and 13 bases from J, the junction kept 10 bases outside the gene matches. Sample: blood. This receptor was taken from a man aged 25-45 years in good health. V usage is TRBV3-1 and J usage is TRBJ1-6, with TRBD1 matching over 7 bases. This CDR3 is CASSPGQVNPPLHF. CDR3 DNA: TGTGCCAGCAGCCCAGGACAGGTCAACCCCCCCCTCCACTTT.